The 13 T cell receptor beta chains in this list originate from one sample, sequenced in a study of blood T cell repertoires in COVID-19. Sequencing was performed with immunoSEQ multiplex PCR; in TCRdb, only in-frame clones are kept and a portion is missing. This table holds 150,000 to 200,000 clones, more than 75% found once. Material for sequencing was PBMCs or T cells enriched from blood (not recorded which). The receptors were gathered from a woman in her fifties or sixties with acute COVID-19.

The chain is built from TRBV6-1 and TRBJ1-6; unclear D gene. The CDR3 runs 14 residues. CDR1 and CDR2 (germline): MNHNS, SASEGT. Trimming cost V 3 bases and J 5 bases, with 8 bases left between them. CDR3 bases: TGTGCCAGCAGTGAGGGAGTGAATAATTCACCCCTCCACTTT. Its translation is CASSEGVNNSPLHF.

The rearrangement links TRBV28 to TRBJ1-3; D not resolved. CDR3 length: 15 amino acids. CDR1 and CDR2 (germline): MDHEN, SYDVKM. V shed 7 bases and J shed 0 bases, with 13 bases lying between them. The CDR3 is CASTPLAGSGNTIYF. CDR3 bases: TGTGCCAGCACCCCTCTCGCAGGCTCTGGAAACACCATATATTTT.

The rearrangement uses TRBV28 and TRBJ1-3; the D gene is possibly TRBD1 (6 bases). The CDR3 extends over 16 amino acids. Trimming shortened V by 6 bases and J by 8 bases, and 23 bases separated the two germline ends. Germline CDR1 is MDHEN and CDR2 is SYDVKM. CDR3: CASRDPGHKRRDTIYF. The CDR3, as DNA: TGTGCCAGCAGAGATCCGGGACACAAGAGGCGAGACACCATATATTTT. Complete variable domain (other parts from reference TRBV28 and TRBJ1-3): DVKVTQSSRYLVKRTGEKVFLECVQDMDHENMFWYRQDPGLGLRLIYFSYDVKMKEKGDIPEGYSVSREKKERFSLILESASTNQTSMYLCASRDPGHKRRDTIYFGEGSWLTVV.

This clone was found once. J is TRBJ1-6 and V is TRBV4-3; TRBD1 is a possible D gene (5 bases). The germline V gene has CDR1 LGHNA and CDR2 YSLEER. Trimming shortened V by 0 bases and J by 2 bases, and 11 bases separated the two germline ends. The CDR3 is made up of 17 amino acids. CDR3 protein: CASSQDLGGAYNSPLHF. CDR3 coding DNA: TGCGCCAGCAGCCAAGACCTGGGGGGGGCCTATAATTCACCCCTCCACTTT.

This clone was seen more than once but under ten times. This chain uses TRBV19 with TRBJ1-1, with D possibly matching TRBD1 (6 bases). Between the trimmed V and J ends, which lost 3 bases and 6 bases, there was a span of 14 bases. CDR1 LNHDA and CDR2 SQIVND come from the germline V gene (reference sequence). The CDR3 covers 14 residues. In DNA form, the CDR3 reads TGTGCCAGTAGTATGGGGGAACAGGGAGCTGAAGCTTTCTTT. Its protein is CASSMGEQGAEAFF.

J is TRBJ1-5 and V is TRBV19, with a possible D match to TRBD1 (5 bases). The CDR3 loop spans 13 amino acids. V gave up 7 bases and J gave up 4 bases, with 11 bases separating them. CDR1 LNHDA and CDR2 SQIVND come from the germline V gene (reference sequence). CDR3 residues: CASMRGLNQPQHF. As DNA, the CDR3 is TGTGCCAGTATGAGGGGACTTAATCAGCCCCAGCATTTT.

The table lists this clone with a few counts. J is TRBJ1-1 and V is TRBV10-2; D gene unclear. The CDR3 spans 13 residues. Germline V gene sequence: CDR1 WSHSY, CDR2 SAAADI. V was pared by 2 bases and J by 6 bases, with 10 bases between. The CDR3 here is CASSEGSPSEAFF. CDR3 bases: TGCGCCAGCAGTGAGGGCAGTCCGTCTGAAGCTTTCTTT.

V is TRBV7-9 and J is TRBJ1-1, with a possible D match to TRBD1 (5 bases). The germline V gene has CDR1 SEHNR and CDR2 FQNEAQ (reference sequence). V lost 5 bases, J lost 1 base, and 14 bases lay in between. The CDR3 is 15 residues long. CDR3 sequence (DNA): TGTGCCAGCAGCATCGGGACGCGGGAGAACACTGAAGCTTTCTTT. It is translated as CASSIGTRENTEAFF.

V is TRBV18 and J is TRBJ1-3; no definite D call. The CDR3 runs 16 residues. V gave up 3 bases and J gave up 0 bases, with 12 bases separating them. The germline CDR1 and CDR2 sequences are KGHSH and LQKENI. CDR3 in DNA: TGTGCCAGCTCACCCTCCGCTATACCCTCTGGAAACACCATATATTTT. Translation: CASSPSAIPSGNTIYF.

The rearrangement joins TRBV3-1 (or the pseudogene TRBV3-2) to TRBJ2-1, with 9 bases lining up with TRBD2. V lost 3 bases and J lost 11; bases outside the gene matches: 5. Germline lookup yields CDR1 LGHDT and CDR2 YNNKEL (reference sequence). This CDR3 is built from 13 residues. The CDR3 loop reads CASSHPGTSKQFF. The CDR3 DNA sequence: TGTGCCAGCAGCCACCCCGGGACTAGCAAGCAGTTCTTC.

The V gene is TRBV29-1, the J gene TRBJ1-3; 7 bases line up with TRBD1. Germline trimming cut 8 bases from V and 0 bases from J; bases unmatched to any gene: 19. This CDR3 comprises 18 residues. The germline CDR1 and CDR2 sequences are SQVTM and ANQGSEA. CDR3 DNA: TGCAGCTCATGCGGGCAGGGGGTCTCTACCCTCTCTGGAAACACCATATATTTT. Protein: CSSCGQGVSTLSGNTIYF.

The chain uses TRBV7-9 and TRBJ1-1; D gene uncertain. CDR1 SEHNR and CDR2 FQNEAQ come from the germline V gene (reference sequence). Trimming shortened V by 1 base and J by 5 bases, and 11 bases separated the two germline ends. This CDR3 comprises 14 residues. CDR3 region: CASSLDGVLTEAFF. The DNA for the CDR3 is TGTGCCAGCAGCTTAGACGGGGTTCTAACTGAAGCTTTCTTT.

This clone was counted a single time. V usage is TRBV4-1 and J usage is TRBJ1-1, with D maybe TRBD1 (5 bases). The germline V gene has CDR1 MGHRA and CDR2 YSYEKL. This CDR3 region has 16 residues. The V and J ends lost 4 bases and 6 bases respectively, with 21 bases between them. CDR3 residues: CASSPQDISGLPEAFF. CDR3 sequence (DNA): TGCGCCAGCAGCCCCCAAGACATTTCAGGGTTGCCTGAAGCTTTCTTT.